The rows below give T cell receptor beta chains drawn from one sample of a study of long-term antiretroviral therapy in people with HIV. Profiled with immunoSEQ multiplex PCR; TCRdb holds only in-frame clones, not every one. Of 20,000 to 25,000 clones listed, 80% to 95% are singletons. The source was unsorted PBMCs, collected 4.4 years after starting antiretroviral therapy. Every receptor here comes from a woman aged 45-65 years with HIV. The CDR3 runs from the conserved cysteine through the conserved F or W. The D gene is left open where the match is weak.

D: NA; V: TRBV19; J: TRBJ1-1; CDR3: CASSIEGETSPGAFF; DNA: TGTGCCAGTAGTATAGAGGGTGAAACCTCGCCGGGAGCTTTCTTT
D: TRBD1; V: TRBV7-6; J: TRBJ1-2; CDR3: CASSPGQGRYTF; DNA: TGTGCCAGCAGCCCCGGACAGGGGCGCTACACCTTC
D: TRBD2; V: TRBV7-6; J: TRBJ2-5; CDR3: CASSPRDYPQETQYF; DNA: TGTGCCAGCAGCCCAAGGGACTATCCACAAGAGACCCAGTACTTC
D: NA; V: TRBV27; J: TRBJ2-5; CDR3: CASSPGQFGETQYF; DNA: TGTGCCAGCAGTCCCGGACAGTTTGGAGAGACCCAGTACTTC
D: NA; V: TRBV20-1; J: TRBJ2-5; CDR3: CSAFLSETQYF; DNA: TGCAGTGCTTTCCTCAGTGAGACCCAGTACTTC
D: TRBD1; V: TRBV19; J: TRBJ1-1; CDR3: CASSGQLNTEAFF; DNA: TGTGCCAGTTCGGGACAGTTGAACACTGAAGCTTTCTTT
D: TRBD1; V: TRBV2; J: TRBJ2-3; CDR3: CASRDRSYTDTQYF; DNA: TGTGCCAGCAGGGACAGGTCTTACACAGATACGCAGTATTTT
D: TRBD1; V: TRBV6-6; J: TRBJ1-2; CDR3: CASLTGTGIGYGYTF; DNA: TGTGCCAGCCTAACCGGGACAGGGATTGGCTATGGCTACACCTTC
D: NA; V: TRBV4-1; J: TRBJ1-5; CDR3: CASSQGAARGNQPQHF; DNA: TGCGCCAGCAGCCAAGGGGCAGCGAGGGGTAATCAGCCCCAGCATTTT
D: NA; V: TRBV10-3; J: TRBJ1-2; CDR3: CAISEVVGAQGYTF; DNA: TGTGCCATCAGTGAGGTGGTGGGGGCGCAAGGCTACACCTTC
D: NA; V: TRBV7-9; J: TRBJ2-5; CDR3: CASSIEGGTQYF; DNA: TGTGCCAGCAGCATAGAGGGGGGGACCCAGTACTTC
D: NA; V: TRBV9; J: TRBJ2-5; CDR3: CASSDTSETQYF; DNA: TGTGCCAGCAGCGATACCTCAGAGACCCAGTACTTC
D: NA; V: TRBV14; J: TRBJ2-7; CDR3: CASSQRGSSYEQYF; DNA: TGTGCCAGCAGCCAACGGGGGTCCTCCTACGAGCAGTACTTC